This record covers a single T cell receptor beta chain. Its antigen is currently unknown. Clones were sequenced by immunoSEQ multiplex PCR, and TCRdb holds only the in-frame ones, with some missing. The data hold about half a million clones, with about nine tenths observed a single time. The treatment was: about 20 received Ad26.COV2.S at low or high dose, single or two shots; roughly five received placebo; per-sample allocation not given. Each sample was drawn 63 days after the first injection (of vaccine or placebo). An Ad26 vector carrying the Wuhan-strain SARS-CoV-2 spike served as the vaccine. The sample is drawn from a study of Ad26.COV2.S vaccination and SARS-CoV-2 variants. Study-wide background: Recipients of Ad26.COV2.S got it intramuscularly, once or twice 56 days apart.

Study results and limitations: Vaccinated individuals (as opposed to placebo recipients) had higher spike-specific TCR breadth. Spike-specific responses of CD8+ and CD4+ T cells were reported to display substantial breadth after vaccination.

Germline CDR1 and CDR2: GTSNPN and SVGIG (reference sequence). The CDR3 length is 14 residues. Trimming pared 0 bases from V and 4 bases from J, leaving 9 bases between. This rearrangement joins TRBV30 to TRBJ2-2; unclear D gene. The source was peripheral blood, collected in a trial of Ad26.COV2.S vaccine versus placebo. This receptor was identified in a person aged 18-65 years who received the Ad26.COV2.S COVID-19 vaccine or a placebo. CDR3 region: CAWSVLGSTGELFF. In nucleotides, the CDR3 is TGTGCCTGGAGTGTATTGGGGTCCACCGGGGAGCTGTTTTTT.